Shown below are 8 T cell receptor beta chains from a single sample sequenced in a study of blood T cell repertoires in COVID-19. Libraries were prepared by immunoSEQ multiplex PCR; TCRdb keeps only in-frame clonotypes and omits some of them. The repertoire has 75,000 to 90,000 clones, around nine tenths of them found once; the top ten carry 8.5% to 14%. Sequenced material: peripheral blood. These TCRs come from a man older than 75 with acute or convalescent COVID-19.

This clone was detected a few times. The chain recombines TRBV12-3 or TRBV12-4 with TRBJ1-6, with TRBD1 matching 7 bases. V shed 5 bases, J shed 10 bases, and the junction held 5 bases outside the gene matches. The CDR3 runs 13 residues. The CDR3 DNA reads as TGTGCCAGCAGTCCCCGACAGGGATCACCCCTCCACTTT. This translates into CASSPRQGSPLHF.

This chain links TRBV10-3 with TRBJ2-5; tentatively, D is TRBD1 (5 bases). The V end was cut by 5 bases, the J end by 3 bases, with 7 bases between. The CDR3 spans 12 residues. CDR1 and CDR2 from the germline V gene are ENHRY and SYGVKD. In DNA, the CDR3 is TGTGCCATCAGTCAGGGAAAAGAGACCCAGTACTTC. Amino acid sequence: CAISQGKETQYF.

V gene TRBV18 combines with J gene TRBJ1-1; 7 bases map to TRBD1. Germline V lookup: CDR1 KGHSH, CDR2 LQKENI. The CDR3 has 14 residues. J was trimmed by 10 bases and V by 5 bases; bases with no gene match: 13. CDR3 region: CASSVEGLQGRAFF. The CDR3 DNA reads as TGTGCCAGCTCAGTCGAAGGGCTACAGGGGAGAGCTTTCTTT.

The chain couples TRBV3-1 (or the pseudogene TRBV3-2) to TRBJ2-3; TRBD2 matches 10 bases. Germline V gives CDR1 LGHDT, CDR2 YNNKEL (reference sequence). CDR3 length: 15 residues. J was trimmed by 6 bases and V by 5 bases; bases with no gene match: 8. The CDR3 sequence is CASSFWTSGGDTQYF. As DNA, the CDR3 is TGTGCCAGCAGCTTTTGGACTAGCGGAGGGGATACGCAGTATTTT.

The CDR3 coding sequence is TGTGCCAGCTCACCGGGACAAGTAACCTACGAGCAGTACTTC. Its translation is CASSPGQVTYEQYF. V gene TRBV18 combines with J gene TRBJ2-7; D might be TRBD1 (6 bases). The V end was cut by 3 bases, the J end by 2 bases, with 11 bases between. The CDR3 spans 14 residues. Looked up from germline, CDR1 is KGHSH and CDR2 is LQKENI.

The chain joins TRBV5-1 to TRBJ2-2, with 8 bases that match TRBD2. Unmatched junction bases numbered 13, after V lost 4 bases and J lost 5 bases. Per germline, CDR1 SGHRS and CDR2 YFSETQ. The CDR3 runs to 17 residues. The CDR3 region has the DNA TGCGCCAGCAGCGCGCCAACCCTAGCGGGCGTGACCGGGGAGCTGTTTTTT. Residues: CASSAPTLAGVTGELFF.

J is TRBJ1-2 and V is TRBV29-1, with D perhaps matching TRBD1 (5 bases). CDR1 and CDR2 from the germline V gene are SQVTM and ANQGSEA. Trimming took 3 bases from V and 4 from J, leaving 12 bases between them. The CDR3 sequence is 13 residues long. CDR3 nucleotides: TGCAGCGTTGAGGCGCAGGGCCTCTATGGCTACACCTTC. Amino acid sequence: CSVEAQGLYGYTF.

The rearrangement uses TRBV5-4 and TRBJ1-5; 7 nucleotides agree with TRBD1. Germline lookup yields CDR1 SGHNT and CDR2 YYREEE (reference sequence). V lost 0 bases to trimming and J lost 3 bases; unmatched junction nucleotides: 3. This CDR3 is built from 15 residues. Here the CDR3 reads CASSLGGGYNQPQHF. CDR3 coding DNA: TGTGCCAGCAGCTTGGGAGGGGGCTACAATCAGCCCCAGCATTTT.